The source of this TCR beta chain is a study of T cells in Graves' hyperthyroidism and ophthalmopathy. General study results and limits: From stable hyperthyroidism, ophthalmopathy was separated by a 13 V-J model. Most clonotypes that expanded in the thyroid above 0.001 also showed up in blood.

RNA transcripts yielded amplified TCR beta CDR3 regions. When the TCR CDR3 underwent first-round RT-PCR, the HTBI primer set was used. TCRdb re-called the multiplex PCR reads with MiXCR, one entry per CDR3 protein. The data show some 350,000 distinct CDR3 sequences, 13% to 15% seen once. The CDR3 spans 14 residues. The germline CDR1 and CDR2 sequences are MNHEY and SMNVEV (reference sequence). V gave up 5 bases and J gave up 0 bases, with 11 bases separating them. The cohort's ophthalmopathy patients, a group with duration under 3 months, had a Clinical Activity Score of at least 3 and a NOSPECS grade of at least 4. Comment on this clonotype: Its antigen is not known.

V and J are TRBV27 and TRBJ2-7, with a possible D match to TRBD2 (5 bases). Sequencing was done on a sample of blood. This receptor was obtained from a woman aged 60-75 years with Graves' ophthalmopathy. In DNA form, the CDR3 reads TGTGCCAGCAGTGGAACGGAGGACTCCTACGAGCAGTACTTC. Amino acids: CASSGTEDSYEQYF.